This TCR beta chain was obtained from a study of response to subunit inactivated influenza vaccine. Findings and limits, study-wide: Few additional T cells are recruited per seasonal influenza vaccination, authors suggested.

This clonotype was seen at least ten times. What it binds is unknown. The CDR3 spans 12 residues. Each CDR3 protein gets one entry after TCRdb re-called the RT-PCR reads with MiXCR. The sample consists of about 830,000 distinct CDR3 sequences, around 20% of them appearing once. The source of this sequence is a man aged 45 to 65 who received an inactivated influenza vaccine. This chain links TRBV12-3 or TRBV12-4 with TRBJ1-5; D ambiguous. Sequences were derived from PBMCs from blood, sampled approximately 5 days after vaccination. CDR3 nucleotides: TGTGTCTCAGCAGTTTCCAATCAGCCCCAGCATTTT. Residues: CVSAVSNQPQHF.